Shown below are 32 T cell receptor beta chains from a single sample sequenced in a study of glioma-infiltrating T cells after dendritic cell vaccination. Documented time point: after dendritic cell vaccination, including at tumor progression/relapse. Profiling relied on immunoSEQ multiplex PCR, and the TCRdb table lists in-frame clones only, not all of them. Of more than 75,000 clones detected, over 80% appear once; the ten largest clones hold around 7%. The input for sequencing was blood, taken after dendritic cell vaccination. The source of these receptors is a human donor with glioblastoma.

The chain carries TRBV6-5 and TRBJ2-7; a possible D gene is TRBD1 (6 bases). Germline V CDR1 and CDR2: MNHEY, SVGAGI. The V end was cut by 0 bases, the J end by 6 bases, with 9 bases between. The CDR3 runs to 13 residues. The CDR3 loop reads CASSYSRDTEQYF. The CDR3 coding sequence is TGTGCCAGCAGTTACTCCAGGGACACCGAGCAGTACTTC.

This chain joins TRBV2 and TRBJ1-1, with D tentatively TRBD1 (6 bases). Germline CDR1 reads SNHLY; CDR2 reads FYNNEI. V dropped 4 bases and J dropped 4 bases, with 10 bases sitting between them. The CDR3 runs to 13 residues. CDR3 residues: CASSGEGGTEAFF. The CDR3 coding sequence is TGTGCCAGCAGTGGCGAAGGGGGCACTGAAGCTTTCTTT.

This chain joins TRBV6-5 and TRBJ2-7; TRBD1 matches 8 bases. The germline gives CDR1 MNHEY, CDR2 SVGAGI. The CDR3 consists of 14 residues. V trimming: 7 bases; J trimming: 4 bases; junction bases outside the gene matches: 9. The DNA for the CDR3 is TGTGCCAGCAAGCTGACAGGGGTGAATTACGAGCAGTACTTC. Translation: CASKLTGVNYEQYF.

V is TRBV6-1 and J is TRBJ1-1, with a tentative D call TRBD1 (6 bases). CDR1 MNHNS and CDR2 SASEGT come from the germline V gene. The ends were cut back, 3 bases at V and 1 base at J, with 9 bases in the middle. This CDR3 has 14 residues. This CDR3 reads CASSDGGENTEAFF. The DNA of the CDR3 is TGTGCCAGCAGTGATGGGGGCGAGAACACTGAAGCTTTCTTT.

V is TRBV21-1 and J is TRBJ2-7; the D call in the table, TRBD1, was not verified against the DNA. TRBV21-1 is labeled a pseudogene. This CDR3 spans 10 amino acids. The CDR3 spells CASSKVQGFF. Written as DNA, the CDR3 is TGTGCCAGCAGCAAAGTGCAGGGCTTCTTC.

This chain joins TRBV19 and TRBJ2-7; 9 bases align to TRBD1. This CDR3 is 15 amino acids long. The V gene's germline CDR1 is LNHDA and CDR2 SQIVND (reference sequence). V lost 3 bases to trimming and J lost 5 bases; unmatched junction nucleotides: 8. CDR3 DNA sequence: TGTGCCAGTAGTATCCCTGGGACAGGGATTAACGAGCAGTACTTC. Translation gives CASSIPGTGINEQYF.

This clone was detected many times. The rearrangement uses TRBV7-8 and TRBJ2-7; 10 bases are shared with TRBD1. Germline CDR1 and CDR2: SGHVS and FQNEAQ. This CDR3 has 16 residues. The V segment lost 1 base and the J segment 6 bases; nucleotides outside the gene matches: 9. CDR3 nucleotide sequence: TGTGCCAGCAGCTTAGAGGGGACAGGGGAGGGGTTCGAGCAGTACTTC. Translation gives CASSLEGTGEGFEQYF.

The chain carries TRBV6-6 and TRBJ2-5, with 9 nucleotides matching TRBD1. With V trimmed by 5 bases and J by 2 bases, 0 bases remained unmatched. Germline V gene sequence: CDR1 MNHNY, CDR2 SVGAGI (reference sequence). The length of the CDR3 is 13 residues. The DNA of the CDR3 is TGTGCCAGCAGTGACAGGGGGCAAGAGACCCAGTACTTC. It is translated as CASSDRGQETQYF.

This rearrangement joins TRBV6-1 to TRBJ1-1, with D hard to call. Germline V CDR1 and CDR2: MNHNS, SASEGT. Trimming took 5 bases from V and 4 from J, leaving 14 bases between them. The CDR3 sequence is 14 residues long. CDR3 sequence reads: CASSPDTASTEAFF. CDR3 sequence (DNA): TGTGCCAGCAGTCCCGACACGGCGAGCACTGAAGCTTTCTTT.

This clone is a singleton in its sample. This chain joins TRBV7-6 and TRBJ2-6, with 7 bases identical to TRBD1. The CDR3 is 20 amino acids. After removal of 2 bases from V and 0 bases from J, the junction contained 13 bases not matched to a gene. Germline CDR1 reads SGHVS; CDR2 reads FNYEAQ. The CDR3 loop is CASSLRSGGTEDSGANVLTF. In nucleotides, the CDR3 is TGTGCCAGCAGCTTAAGGAGTGGTGGGACAGAAGACTCTGGGGCCAACGTCCTGACTTTC. The complete variable domain, with remaining parts taken from reference TRBV7-6 and TRBJ2-6, reads GAGVSQSPRYKVTKRGQDVALRCDPISGHVSLYWYRQALGQGPEFLTYFNYEAQQDKSGLPNDRFSAERPEGSISTLTIQRTEQRDSAMYRCASSLRSGGTEDSGANVLTFGAGSRLTVL.

This sequence joins TRBV15 and TRBJ1-2, with D unresolved. The germline CDR1 and CDR2 sequences are LNHNV and YYDKDF (reference sequence). This CDR3 has 17 residues. V was pared by 0 bases and J by 1 base, with 15 bases between. The CDR3 is CATSRDLIQILNYGYTF. As DNA, the CDR3 is TGTGCCACCAGCAGAGATCTGATACAGATACTTAACTATGGCTACACCTTC.

The J gene is TRBJ2-2, the V gene TRBV7-2; 10 nucleotides match TRBD1. CDR1 and CDR2 (germline): SGHTA, FQGNSA. The CDR3 length is 16 residues. The J segment lost 2 bases and the V segment lost 5 bases, leaving 5 bases of the junction unmatched. CDR3: CASSKDRGPNTGELFF. DNA of the CDR3: TGTGCCAGCAGCAAAGACAGGGGGCCCAACACCGGGGAGCTGTTTTTT.

This clone was observed a single time. The V gene is TRBV6-1, the J gene TRBJ2-1; 8 nucleotides align to TRBD2. The CDR3 totals 13 residues. Germline trimming cut 2 bases from V and 6 bases from J; bases unmatched to any gene: 0. Germline-derived CDR1 and CDR2 are MNHNS and SASEGT. The CDR3 region is CASSESGSNEQFF. The CDR3 DNA reads TGTGCCAGCAGTGAAAGCGGGAGCAATGAGCAGTTCTTC.

The chain has TRBV9 and TRBJ1-6; 9 bases match TRBD1. Germline lookup yields CDR1 SGDLS and CDR2 YYNGEE. V lost 4 bases and J lost 7; bases outside the gene matches: 15. The CDR3 contains 18 residues. The CDR3 nucleotides read TGTGCCAGCAGCCATCACAAGAATCGGGGACAGGGAAATTCACCCCTCCACTTT. Its translation is CASSHHKNRGQGNSPLHF.

The rearrangement joins TRBV27 to TRBJ2-6; possibly TRBD1 for D (5 bases). V was shortened by 5 bases and J by 0 bases, with 17 bases between the two germline ends. Germline assignment: CDR1 MNHEY and CDR2 SMNVEV (reference sequence). This CDR3 contains 18 residues. CDR3 protein: CASSESGSGPSGANVLTF. CDR3 DNA: TGTGCCAGCAGTGAATCAGGGTCAGGGCCCTCTGGGGCCAACGTCCTGACTTTC.

The chain links TRBV6-1 to TRBJ2-5; D possibly corresponds to TRBD2 (6 bases). The CDR3 has 14 amino acids. CDR1 and CDR2 from the germline V gene are MNHNS and SASEGT. Trimming took 3 bases from V and 4 from J, leaving 12 bases between them. The CDR3 bases are TGTGCCAGCAGTGAGCGGGGTGGGGGAGAGACCCAGTACTTC. Amino acids: CASSERGGGETQYF.

CDR3 nucleotides: TGTGCCAGCAAGAGGGTTGACATGAGCACTGAAGCTTTCTTT. Translated, it gives CASKRVDMSTEAFF. The rearrangement uses TRBV7-2 and TRBJ1-1; D is ambiguous. CDR1 is SGHTA, CDR2 FQGNSA, per germline. Trimming pared 7 bases from V and 4 bases from J, leaving 16 bases between. This CDR3 is 14 amino acids long.

The chain links TRBV29-1 to TRBJ1-2; 9 bases fit TRBD1. The trim removed 6 bases at V and 3 bases at J, leaving 2 bases unmatched. Germline V gene sequence: CDR1 SQVTM, CDR2 ANQGSEA. The CDR3 loop spans 12 amino acids. CDR3 sequence: CSVGQGDYGYTF. CDR3 DNA: TGCAGCGTGGGACAGGGTGACTATGGCTACACCTTC.

This chain connects TRBV6-1 to TRBJ1-1; 8 bases are shared with TRBD1. V lost 3 bases, J lost 1 base, and 1 base stayed unmatched. Germline assignment: CDR1 MNHNS and CDR2 SASEGT. This CDR3 has 14 residues. DNA of the CDR3: TGTGCCAGCAGTGATACAGGGGGGAACACTGAAGCTTTCTTT. Amino acids: CASSDTGGNTEAFF.

In DNA, the CDR3 is TGTGCCAGCAGCGTACAGTCCACCTACGAGCAGTACTTC. Amino acids: CASSVQSTYEQYF. This chain links TRBV7-2 with TRBJ2-7, with unresolved D. The CDR3 is made up of 13 amino acids. Trimming removed 5 bases at V and 2 bases at J, with 10 bases between. Germline loops: CDR1 SGHTA, CDR2 FQGNSA.

V usage is TRBV6-1 and J usage is TRBJ2-7, with D hard to call. Germline assignment: CDR1 MNHNS and CDR2 SASEGT. The CDR3 consists of 14 residues. V was cut by 4 bases and J by 6 bases, with 16 bases left in between. The CDR3 sequence: CASSAPIDASEQYF. CDR3 nucleotides: TGTGCCAGCAGTGCCCCCATAGACGCTAGCGAGCAGTACTTC.

V gene TRBV5-1 combines with J gene TRBJ1-1; 7 positions match TRBD1. After removal of 4 bases from V and 1 base from J, the junction contained 1 base not matched to a gene. This CDR3 is built from 13 residues. CDR1 is SGHRS and CDR2 is YFSETQ in the germline V gene. The CDR3 loop is CASSRGQNTEAFF. In DNA form, the CDR3 reads TGCGCCAGCAGCAGGGGGCAGAACACTGAAGCTTTCTTT.

In this sample, this clone turned up a few times. The rearrangement uses TRBV14 and TRBJ1-1; a weak D match, TRBD1 (5 bases). Germline V gene sequence: CDR1 SGHDN, CDR2 FVKESK. Deletions cut 3 bases from V and 2 bases from J, with 10 bases between. This CDR3 is 14 amino acids long. In DNA form, the CDR3 reads TGTGCCAGCAGCCATTCAGGGTATAACACTGAAGCTTTCTTT. Amino acid sequence: CASSHSGYNTEAFF.

The chain employs TRBV19 and TRBJ1-2; D not resolved. Trimming removed 3 bases at V and 0 bases at J, with 11 bases between. The CDR3 runs 15 residues. Germline V gene sequence: CDR1 LNHDA, CDR2 SQIVND (reference sequence). The CDR3 nucleotides are TGTGCCAGTAGTATTGTAGCCCAATCTAACTATGGCTACACCTTC. This gives the protein CASSIVAQSNYGYTF.

This rearrangement joins TRBV5-1 to TRBJ2-3; TRBD2 aligns across 16 bases. The CDR3 is 19 residues long. With V trimmed by 4 bases and J by 3 bases, 11 bases remained unmatched. CDR1 and CDR2 from the germline V gene are SGHRS and YFSETQ. CDR3 bases: TGCGCCAGCAGCCTCATAACTGCGGGACTAGCGGGGGGGACAGATACGCAGTATTTT. This sequence encodes CASSLITAGLAGGTDTQYF.

The chain is built from TRBV29-1 and TRBJ1-2; 9 bases align to TRBD1. J was trimmed by 8 bases and V by 3 bases; bases with no gene match: 4. The V gene's germline CDR1 is SQVTM and CDR2 ANQGSEA. The CDR3 consists of 12 residues. The CDR3 coding sequence is TGCAGCGTTGACCGGGACAGGGAAGGCTACACCTTC. Protein: CSVDRDREGYTF. Full variable domain (remainder filled in from reference TRBV29-1 and TRBJ1-2): SAVISQKPSRDICQRGTSLTIQCQVDSQVTMMFWYRQQPGQSLTLIATANQGSEATYESGFVIDKFPISRPNLTFSTLTVSNMSPEDSSIYLCSVDRDREGYTFGSGTRLTVV.

The chain carries TRBV19 and TRBJ1-2, with 7 bases matching TRBD1. CDR3 length equals 14 residues. Germline trimming cut 6 bases from V and 2 bases from J; bases unmatched to any gene: 6. The V gene's germline CDR1 is LNHDA and CDR2 SQIVND (reference sequence). The DNA for the CDR3 is TGTGCCAGTAGCCAAGCAGGGGGAAACTATGGCTACACCTTC. Protein sequence: CASSQAGGNYGYTF.

The chain couples TRBV2 to TRBJ1-1; D perhaps matches TRBD1 (5 bases). The CDR3 has 14 residues. Germline V CDR1 and CDR2: SNHLY, FYNNEI. The ends were cut back, 1 base at V and 5 bases at J, with 11 bases in the middle. The CDR3 spells CASSEVGAGTEAFF. The CDR3, as DNA: TGTGCCAGCAGTGAAGTAGGGGCTGGAACTGAAGCTTTCTTT.

This sequence joins TRBV27 and TRBJ2-7; D may be TRBD1 (6 bases). This CDR3 is built from 14 residues. CDR1 and CDR2 (germline): MNHEY, SMNVEV (reference sequence). V dropped 5 bases and J dropped 6 bases, with 17 bases sitting between them. The CDR3: CASSTRTAEREQYF. Written as DNA, the CDR3 is TGTGCCAGCAGTACCAGGACAGCGGAACGCGAGCAGTACTTC.

The CDR3 DNA sequence: TGCAGCGTTGAAGAAGGTAGCGGGGGCCCTTATGTTATAGCCAAAAACATTCAGTACTTC. It translates to CSVEEGSGGPYVIAKNIQYF. The chain uses TRBV29-1 and TRBJ2-4, with 9 bases lining up with TRBD2. The CDR3 spans 20 residues. The J segment lost 0 bases and the V segment lost 0 bases, leaving 15 bases of the junction unmatched. In germline, CDR1 is SQVTM, CDR2 ANQGSEA.

This sequence joins TRBV5-6 and TRBJ1-1, with 10 bases aligning to TRBD1. CDR3 length: 17 amino acids. J lost 0 bases, V lost 4 bases, and 9 bases had no gene match. In germline, CDR1 is SGHDT, CDR2 YYEEEE. The CDR3 loop reads CASSPYGQGDMNTEAFF. In DNA, the CDR3 is TGTGCCAGCAGCCCGTACGGACAGGGGGATATGAACACTGAAGCTTTCTTT.

This clone has more than one count but fewer than ten. V and J are TRBV25-1 and TRBJ1-3; D not resolved. Trimming took 4 bases from V and 4 from J, leaving 5 bases between them. Germline-derived CDR1 and CDR2 are MGHDK and SYGVNS. The CDR3 has 12 residues. CDR3 nucleotide sequence: TGTGCCAGCAGTGGAGTAGGAAACACCATATATTTT. The encoded protein is CASSGVGNTIYF.